The T cell receptor beta chain described here comes from a study of T cell responses to AZD1222 COVID-19 vaccine. Overall study results and limits: Spike-specific TCR depth and breadth grew after two AZD1222 doses. Clonal diversity was possibly underestimated; the donors were predominantly white British and more often female.

CDR3 length: 18 residues. CDR1 and CDR2 (germline): LNHDA, SQIVND (reference sequence). With 8 bases clipped from V and 7 bases from J, the junction kept 21 bases outside the gene matches. This table comes from immunoSEQ multiplex PCR, and its TCRdb copy is limited to in-frame clones, with some not included. This sample carries some 120,000 clones, approximately 83% of them seen once, and the ten largest clones take under 2%. Points on this clone: Antigen specificity is unknown.

This clonotype was obtained from an adult in good health. The sequenced sample was peripheral blood, obtained on day 0 of AZD1222 vaccination. The chain links TRBV19 to TRBJ1-4, with 8 bases fitting TRBD1. The DNA for the CDR3 is TGTGCCAGTTGCCCCGGACAGGGTTGGCCCAGCGGTGGTGAAAAACTGTTTTTT. This codes for CASCPGQGWPSGGEKLFF.